The clone carrying this T cell receptor (beta chain) was counted a few times. The antigen remains undetermined. Germline V gives CDR1 LNHNV, CDR2 YYDKDF (reference sequence). The CDR3 runs 16 residues. The V gene lost 0 bases and the J gene lost 2 bases, with 14 bases spanning the gap. This entry belongs to a study of T cells in narcolepsy. About the study: Enrolled donors included narcolepsy type 1 or type 2 patients and healthy controls. Overall study results and limits: Some memory CD4+ repertoires had no autoreactive clone sequences. Reportedly, autoreactive clonotypes were serially detected in patients' blood but not controls'.

Sequencing was performed with immunoSEQ multiplex PCR; in TCRdb, only in-frame clones are kept and a portion is missing. The sample contains around 30,000 clones, 80% to 85% of which appear only once. Sequenced: CD45RA- memory CD4+ T cells from PBMCs. The chain is built from TRBV15 and TRBJ2-7, with a weak D call TRBD1 (6 bases). The receptor's source is a human donor with narcolepsy. CDR3 DNA sequence: TGTGCCACCAGCAGAGATATAACGGACAGAGCCTACGAGCAGTACTTC. Translation: CATSRDITDRAYEQYF. Variable domain in full (rest from reference TRBV15 and TRBJ2-7): DAMVIQNPRYQVTQFGKPVTLSCSQTLNHNVMYWYQQKSSQAPKLLFHYYDKDFNNEADTPDNFQSRRPNTSFCFLDIRSPGLGDTAMYLCATSRDITDRAYEQYFGPGTRLTVT.